Listed here are 19 T cell receptor beta chains from one sample, sequenced in a study of early T cells in non-severe SARS-CoV-2 infection. From the 5' RACE reads, TCRdb called clonotypes with MiXCR, one entry per CDR3 protein. The data show 55,000 to 65,000 distinct CDR3 sequences, approximately 16% seen once. Sequences were derived from whole blood, sampled at baseline. The receptors were sampled from an adult who was a healthcare worker with PCR-confirmed SARS-CoV-2 infection or an uninfected control (not recorded which).

The genes are TRBV6-6 and TRBJ1-6; the match to TRBD1 covers 7 bases. This CDR3 comprises 14 residues. The germline gives CDR1 MNHNY, CDR2 SVGAGI (reference sequence). Trimming removed 5 bases from V and 8 bases from J; junction bases left unmatched: 6. CDR3 sequence: CASSMRTGDSPLHF. The CDR3 nucleotides are TGTGCCAGCAGTATGCGGACAGGAGATTCACCCCTCCACTTT.

The genes are TRBV5-1 and TRBJ2-7; the match to TRBD1 covers 11 bases. The CDR3 loop spans 14 amino acids. Looked up from germline, CDR1 is SGHRS and CDR2 is YFSETQ. V dropped 4 bases and J dropped 5; count of bases not matched to a gene: 5. CDR3 residues: CASSPGTGGDEQYF. The CDR3 DNA follows: TGCGCCAGCAGCCCCGGGACAGGGGGTGACGAGCAGTACTTC. Complete variable domain (other parts from reference TRBV5-1 and TRBJ2-7): KAGVTQTPRYLIKTRGQQVTLSCSPISGHRSVSWYQQTPGQGLQFLFEYFSETQRNKGNFPGRFSGRQFSNSRSEMNVSTLELGDSALYLCASSPGTGGDEQYFGPGTRLTVT.

This clonotype appeared once. The CDR3 nucleotides are TGTGCCAGCAGTTCCCGCCCACAATCGGGGGGCTACACCTTC. This translates into CASSSRPQSGGYTF. The V call is TRBV6-5, the J call TRBJ1-2; D gene ambiguous. CDR3 length equals 14 residues. Between the trimmed V and J ends, which lost 4 bases and 8 bases, there was a span of 17 bases. Germline V lookup: CDR1 MNHEY, CDR2 SVGAGI.

This clonotype appeared a few times. The chain is built from TRBV2 and TRBJ1-4; no clear D. The CDR3 is made up of 15 amino acids. V dropped 7 bases and J dropped 0 bases, with 12 bases sitting between them. Germline CDR1 SNHLY, CDR2 FYNNEI. Written as DNA, the CDR3 is TGTGCCAGCACCGAAGACACCTCAACTAATGAAAAACTGTTTTTT. Its translation is CASTEDTSTNEKLFF.

This clonotype was seen a handful of times. The chain combines TRBV18 with TRBJ1-5; possibly TRBD1 for D (5 bases). Germline assignment: CDR1 KGHSH and CDR2 LQKENI. The germline V and J ends were trimmed by 2 bases and 0 bases, with 8 bases remaining between them. The CDR3 runs to 15 residues. CDR3 sequence (DNA): TGTGCCAGCTCACCAGGGGCGAATAGCAATCAGCCCCAGCATTTT. Protein: CASSPGANSNQPQHF.

This chain's CDR3 is CATRDFSSTDTQYF. DNA for the CDR3: TGTGCAACCAGGGACTTCTCCAGCACAGATACGCAGTATTTT. The chain links TRBV4-2 to TRBJ2-3; the D gene is possibly TRBD2 (6 bases). This CDR3 is built from 14 residues. Germline CDR1 and CDR2: LGHNA and YNFKEQ.

The table lists this clonotype with many counts. V gene TRBV7-6 combines with J gene TRBJ2-7; 10 bases agree with TRBD1. The CDR3 has 14 amino acids. Per the germline V gene, CDR1 is SGHVS and CDR2 is FNYEAQ. The junction had 5 bases not matched to a gene; V was cut back by 6 bases and J by 3 bases. The CDR3 nucleotides read TGTGCCAGCAGTTTTGGGACAGGGGACTACGAGCAGTACTTC. Protein sequence: CASSFGTGDYEQYF.

This clonotype showed up just a few times. The rearrangement links TRBV6-5 to TRBJ1-6; TRBD1 might be the D (5 bases). This CDR3 has 14 amino acids. The ends were cut back, 6 bases at V and 5 bases at J, with 11 bases in the middle. CDR1 is MNHEY, CDR2 SVGAGI, per germline. CDR3 in DNA: TGTGCCAGCAGGCAAAACAGGAATAATTCACCCCTCCACTTT. Its protein product is CASRQNRNNSPLHF.

Only a few counts were recorded for this clonotype. This chain uses TRBV7-6 with TRBJ2-2; 7 bases match TRBD1. Per germline, CDR1 SGHVS and CDR2 FNYEAQ. The CDR3 loop spans 16 amino acids. Unmatched junction bases numbered 7, after V lost 5 bases and J lost 1 base. CDR3 DNA sequence: TGTGCCAGCAGCCCAGTCCGACAGGGGAACACCGGGGAGCTGTTTTTT. This sequence encodes CASSPVRQGNTGELFF.

This clonotype was recorded at least ten times. CDR3 amino acids: CATSDSKRASDTQYF. The CDR3, as DNA: TGTGCCACCAGTGATTCCAAGCGGGCTTCAGATACGCAGTATTTT. This chain joins TRBV24-1 and TRBJ2-3; weak D call: TRBD2 (6 bases). Germline lookup yields CDR1 KGHDR and CDR2 SFDVKD. V lost 2 bases, J lost 4 bases, and 12 bases lay in between. CDR3 length: 15 amino acids.

This clonotype was detected a few times. This chain links TRBV25-1 with TRBJ2-1; 11 bases align to TRBD1. Germline V gene data show CDR1 as MGHDK and CDR2 as SYGVNS. The CDR3 runs to 18 residues. V lost 6 bases and J lost 3; bases outside the gene matches: 13. The CDR3 coding sequence is TGTGCCAGCAGCGGAGAACGCGGGACAGGGGGAATCTACAATGAGCAGTTCTTC. Its translation is CASSGERGTGGIYNEQFF.

This clonotype was observed a few times. The V gene is TRBV11-2, the J gene TRBJ2-5, with D perhaps matching TRBD1 or TRBD2 (6 bases each). Germline V gives CDR1 SGHAT, CDR2 FQNNGV. This CDR3 has 15 residues. The V and J ends lost 1 base and 4 bases respectively, with 13 bases between them. The CDR3 region is CASSLAGGGGETQYF. CDR3 sequence (DNA): TGTGCCAGCAGCTTAGCCGGGGGCGGAGGAGAGACCCAGTACTTC.

This clonotype was found a few times. This chain connects TRBV7-9 to TRBJ2-7; 10 bases line up with TRBD2. CDR3 size: 15 residues. J was trimmed by 0 bases and V by 5 bases; bases with no gene match: 4. CDR1 is SEHNR, CDR2 FQNEAQ, per germline (reference sequence). CDR3 sequence reads: CASSPPSGSSYEQYF. For the CDR3, the DNA is TGTGCCAGCAGCCCGCCTAGCGGGAGCTCCTACGAGCAGTACTTC.

This clonotype was seen a few times. The gene calls are TRBV5-1 and TRBJ2-3; 7 bases match TRBD1. Looked up from germline, CDR1 is SGHRS and CDR2 is YFSETQ. This CDR3 spans 15 amino acids. After removal of 3 bases from V and 6 bases from J, the junction contained 10 bases not matched to a gene. CDR3 amino acids: CASSSGQGERDTQYF. The CDR3 nucleotides are TGCGCCAGCAGCTCGGGCCAGGGGGAACGGGATACGCAGTATTTT.

This clonotype has ten or more counts. The rearrangement uses TRBV20-1 and TRBJ2-1; 14 bases agree with TRBD2. CDR1 DFQATT and CDR2 SNEGSKA come from the germline V gene (reference sequence). The J segment lost 5 bases and the V segment lost 6 bases, leaving 3 bases of the junction unmatched. The CDR3 has 14 amino acids. CDR3 in DNA: TGCAGTGCGGGGACTAGCGGGAGTAACAATGAGCAGTTCTTC. This encodes CSAGTSGSNNEQFF.

V and J are TRBV7-9 and TRBJ1-1; D may be TRBD1 (6 bases). V was trimmed by 5 bases and J by 3 bases, leaving 16 bases between them. The CDR3 totals 15 residues. Germline CDR1 is SEHNR and CDR2 is FQNEAQ (reference sequence). The CDR3 loop reads CASSTGQPGDTEAFF. The CDR3 DNA reads as TGTGCCAGCAGCACCGGACAGCCCGGGGACACTGAAGCTTTCTTT.

The chain uses TRBV5-1 and TRBJ2-7; TRBD2 is a possible D gene (5 bases). The ends were cut back, 3 bases at V and 3 bases at J, with 10 bases in the middle. The CDR3 consists of 13 residues. Germline V gene sequence: CDR1 SGHRS, CDR2 YFSETQ. DNA for the CDR3: TGCGCCAGCAGCTCCACTAGATACTACGAGCAGTACTTC. As protein: CASSSTRYYEQYF. The full variable domain, its missing parts supplied by reference TRBV5-1 and TRBJ2-7, is KAGVTQTPRYLIKTRGQQVTLSCSPISGHRSVSWYQQTPGQGLQFLFEYFSETQRNKGNFPGRFSGRQFSNSRSEMNVSTLELGDSALYLCASSSTRYYEQYFGPGTRLTVT.

This clonotype has ten or more counts. This chain links TRBV5-6 with TRBJ2-1; 7 bases agree with TRBD2. The V gene's germline CDR1 is SGHDT and CDR2 YYEEEE. The CDR3 loop spans 15 amino acids. The ends lost 2 bases at V and 5 bases at J; junction bases unmatched: 7. CDR3 nucleotides: TGTGCCAGCAGCTTCGGCGGGAGTGGAAACAATGAGCAGTTCTTC. Residues: CASSFGGSGNNEQFF. The entire variable domain, with the rest obtained from reference TRBV5-6 and TRBJ2-1, is as follows: DAGVTQSPTHLIKTRGQQVTLRCSPKSGHDTVSWYQQALGQGPQFIFQYYEEEERQRGNFPDRFSGHQFPNYSSELNVNALLLGDSALYLCASSFGGSGNNEQFFGPGTRLTVL.

The chain carries TRBV28 and TRBJ1-1; TRBD1 matches at 7 bases. CDR3 size: 15 residues. With 5 bases clipped from V and 4 bases from J, the junction kept 10 bases outside the gene matches. Germline V gene lookup returns CDR1 MDHEN and CDR2 SYDVKM. As DNA, the CDR3 is TGTGCCAGCAGTCTCTCAGCGACAGGGACCACTGAAGCTTTCTTT. The encoded protein is CASSLSATGTTEAFF. The full variable domain, with the rest looked up from reference TRBV28 and TRBJ1-1, is DVKVTQSSRYLVKRTGEKVFLECVQDMDHENMFWYRQDPGLGLRLIYFSYDVKMKEKGDIPEGYSVSREKKERFSLILESASTNQTSMYLCASSLSATGTTEAFFGQGTRLTVV.